The TCR beta chain under discussion was sequenced for a study of blood T cell repertoires in COVID-19. The wider study: Samples representing acute and convalescent COVID-19 were sourced from the United States, Italy and Spain. Sources were T cells, B-cell-depleted T cells, or PBMCs; the material itself was cDNA or gDNA.

Clones were sequenced by immunoSEQ multiplex PCR, and TCRdb holds only the in-frame ones, with some missing. The repertoire holds about 120,000 clones, with 60% to 80% as singletons. CDR1 and CDR2 (germline): SGHNT, YENEEA. There are 14 residues in the CDR3. The ends lost 4 bases at V and 5 bases at J; junction bases unmatched: 5. This sequence was found in a human donor in a cohort sampled during active COVID-19. V usage is TRBV11-3 and J usage is TRBJ2-7, with TRBD2 identical over 10 bases. Source material: peripheral blood. This chain's CDR3 is CASSSSGGTDEQYF. CDR3 nucleotide sequence: TGTGCCAGCAGCTCTAGCGGGGGAACGGACGAGCAGTACTTC.